A selection of T cell receptor beta chains follows, all from one sample in a study of CD8+CD57+ T cells in acquired aplastic anemia. TCRdb re-derived calls from the reads in MiXCR, one entry per CDR3 protein. Seen here are hundreds of thousands of distinct CDR3 sequences, around 30% observed once, and the top ten hold less than 0.85%. Sequenced: sorted CD4+, CD8+, or CD8+CD57+ T cells (not recorded which) from PBMCs. Every receptor here comes from a human donor with aplastic anemia. Both conserved end residues are part of each CDR3. D genes are given only for firm matches. Not every row has a clone size; where given, it reads once, few, many or a size class.

clone_size j_call d_call v_call cdr3_aa
NA TRBJ1-5 NA TRBV19 CASSPRRDTNQPQHF
many TRBJ2-1 NA TRBV10-1 CASSESIGSEQFF
many TRBJ2-7 NA TRBV20-1 CSARQGEYEQYF
NA TRBJ2-3 TRBD2 TRBV20-1 CSASGRRGGPEDTQYF
few TRBJ2-5 NA TRBV7-3 CASSLPATETQYF
NA TRBJ2-7 NA TRBV7-3 CASSQEYSVPYEQYF
NA TRBJ2-5 NA TRBV24-1 CATSDFRSGQETQYF
NA TRBJ2-7 NA TRBV5-4 CASSLLWDSYSYEQYF
NA TRBJ1-1 NA TRBV5-5 CASSVGQISMNTEAFF
NA TRBJ2-5 NA TRBV29-1 CSAGSGERETQYF
NA TRBJ1-2 NA TRBV10-3 CDISGVTVYGYTF
NA TRBJ2-7 NA TRBV7-9 CASSQAAGEQYF
many TRBJ2-3 NA TRBV5-1 CASSLGGRTDTQYF
many TRBJ1-5 NA TRBV20-1 CSATQGGQSNQPQHF
few TRBJ2-5 TRBD2 TRBV12-3/TRBV12-4 CASRASGQETQYF
NA TRBJ2-1 NA TRBV7-3 CASSSRENNEQFF
NA TRBJ2-7 NA TRBV25-1 CASSPPRSYEQYF
many TRBJ1-1 NA TRBV27 CASSLSIAAREKAFF
NA TRBJ2-7 TRBD1 TRBV5-1 CASSFNRGREQYF
many TRBJ1-1 NA TRBV2 CASRAGRANTEAFF
many TRBJ1-5 NA TRBV12-3/TRBV12-4 CASSTTENQPQHF
many TRBJ2-3 NA TRBV7-3 CASSWDSTDTQYF
few TRBJ2-3 NA TRBV10-2 CASSLGAVTDTQYF
few TRBJ1-2 TRBD1 TRBV18 CASSPPTGTYGYTF